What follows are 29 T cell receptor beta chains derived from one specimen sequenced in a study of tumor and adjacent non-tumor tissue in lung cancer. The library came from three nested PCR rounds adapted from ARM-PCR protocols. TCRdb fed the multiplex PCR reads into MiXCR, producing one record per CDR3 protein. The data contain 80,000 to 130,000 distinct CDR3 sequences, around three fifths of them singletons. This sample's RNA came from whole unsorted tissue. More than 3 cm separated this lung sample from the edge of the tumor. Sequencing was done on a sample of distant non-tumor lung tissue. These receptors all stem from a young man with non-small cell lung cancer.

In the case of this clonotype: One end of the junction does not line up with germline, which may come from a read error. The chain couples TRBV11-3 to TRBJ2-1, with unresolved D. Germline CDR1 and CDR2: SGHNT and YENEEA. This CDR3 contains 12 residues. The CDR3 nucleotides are TGTGCCAACAGCTTACGCCCCGATGAGCAGTTCTTC. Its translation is CANSLRPDEQFF.

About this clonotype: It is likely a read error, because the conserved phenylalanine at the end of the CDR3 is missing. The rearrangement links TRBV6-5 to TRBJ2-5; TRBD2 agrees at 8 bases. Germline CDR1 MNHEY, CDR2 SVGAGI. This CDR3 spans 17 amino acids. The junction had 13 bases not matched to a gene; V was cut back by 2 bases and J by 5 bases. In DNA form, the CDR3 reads TGTGCCAGCAGTTACCATGTGGGGACTAGTGGAAGGGAGACCCAGTACATC. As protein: CASSYHVGTSGRETQYI.

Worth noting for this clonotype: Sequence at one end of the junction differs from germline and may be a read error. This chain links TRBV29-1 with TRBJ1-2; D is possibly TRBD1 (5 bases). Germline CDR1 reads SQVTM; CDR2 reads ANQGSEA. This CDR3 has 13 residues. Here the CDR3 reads CSTSDSRVYGFTF. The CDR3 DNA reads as TGCAGTACTTCAGACAGTCGGGTGTATGGCTTCACCTTC.

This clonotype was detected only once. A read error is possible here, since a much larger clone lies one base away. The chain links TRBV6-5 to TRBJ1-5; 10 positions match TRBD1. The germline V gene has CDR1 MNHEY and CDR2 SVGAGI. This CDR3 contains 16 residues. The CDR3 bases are TGTGCCAGCAGTAGGACAGGGGGACGCAGCAATCAGGCCCAGCATTTT. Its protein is CASSRTGGRSNQAQHF.

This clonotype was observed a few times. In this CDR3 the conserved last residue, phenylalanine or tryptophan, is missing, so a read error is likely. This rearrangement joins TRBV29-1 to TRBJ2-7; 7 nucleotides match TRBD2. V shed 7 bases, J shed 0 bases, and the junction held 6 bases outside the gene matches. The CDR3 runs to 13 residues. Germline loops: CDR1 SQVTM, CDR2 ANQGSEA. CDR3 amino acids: CSAATGGSYEQYL. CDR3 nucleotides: TGCAGCGCTGCGACGGGAGGCTCCTACGAGCAGTACCTC.

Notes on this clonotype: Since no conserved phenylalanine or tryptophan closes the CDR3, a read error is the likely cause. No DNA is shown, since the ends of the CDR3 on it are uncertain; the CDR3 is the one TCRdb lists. The CDR3 spells CPSTHSGRATKNIDYL. The genes are TRBV11-1 and TRBJ2-4; TRBD2 was called by the table and not checked on the DNA. Germline V CDR1 and CDR2: SGHAT, FQDESV (reference sequence). Both ends counted, the CDR3 spans 16 residues.

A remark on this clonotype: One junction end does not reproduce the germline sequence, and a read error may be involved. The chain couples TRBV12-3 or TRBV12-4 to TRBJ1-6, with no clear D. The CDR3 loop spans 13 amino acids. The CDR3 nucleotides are TGTGCCAGCACTTTAGGGATGGGGTCACCCCTCCACTTT. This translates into CASTLGMGSPLHF.

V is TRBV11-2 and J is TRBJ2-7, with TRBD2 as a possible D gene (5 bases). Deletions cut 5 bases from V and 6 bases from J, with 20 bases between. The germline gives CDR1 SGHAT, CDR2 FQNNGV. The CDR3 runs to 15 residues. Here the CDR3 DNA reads TGTGCCAGCAGCATCGTTCGAAGAGGGCTGGGCGAGCAGTACTTC. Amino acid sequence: CASSIVRRGLGEQYF.

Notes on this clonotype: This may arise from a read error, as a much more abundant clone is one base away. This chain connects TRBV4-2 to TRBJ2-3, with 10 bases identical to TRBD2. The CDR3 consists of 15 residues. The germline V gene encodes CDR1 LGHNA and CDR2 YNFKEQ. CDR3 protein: CPSSPLAGGTDTQYF. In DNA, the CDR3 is TGTCCCAGCAGCCCTCTAGCGGGGGGCACAGATACGCAGTATTTT.

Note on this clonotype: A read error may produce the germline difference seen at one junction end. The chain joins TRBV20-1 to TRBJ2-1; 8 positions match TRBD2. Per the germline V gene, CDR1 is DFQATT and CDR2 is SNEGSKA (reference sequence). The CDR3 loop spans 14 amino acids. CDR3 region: CSARPGLAYNKQSF. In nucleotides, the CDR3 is TGCAGTGCTAGACCCGGACTAGCCTACAATAAGCAGTCCTTC.

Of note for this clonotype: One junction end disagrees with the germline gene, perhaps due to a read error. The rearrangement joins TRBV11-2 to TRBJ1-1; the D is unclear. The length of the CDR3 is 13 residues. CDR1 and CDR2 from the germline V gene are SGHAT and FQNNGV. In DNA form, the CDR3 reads TGTGTCAGCAGCTTTATCGACAACACTGAAGCTTTCTTT. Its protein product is CVSSFIDNTEAFF.

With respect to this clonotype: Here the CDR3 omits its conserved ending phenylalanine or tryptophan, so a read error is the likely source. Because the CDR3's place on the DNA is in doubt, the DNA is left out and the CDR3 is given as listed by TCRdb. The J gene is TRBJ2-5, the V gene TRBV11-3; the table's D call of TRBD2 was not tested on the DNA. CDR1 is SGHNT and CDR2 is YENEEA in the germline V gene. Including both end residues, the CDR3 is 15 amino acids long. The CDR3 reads CASSLARTRQETEYL.

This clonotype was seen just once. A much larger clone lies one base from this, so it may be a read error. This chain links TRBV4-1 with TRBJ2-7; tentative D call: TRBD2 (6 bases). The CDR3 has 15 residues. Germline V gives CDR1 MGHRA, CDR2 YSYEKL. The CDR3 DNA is TGCGCCAGCAACCAAGGACTCGGGAGTTCAAACGAGCAGTACTTC. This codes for CASNQGLGSSNEQYF.

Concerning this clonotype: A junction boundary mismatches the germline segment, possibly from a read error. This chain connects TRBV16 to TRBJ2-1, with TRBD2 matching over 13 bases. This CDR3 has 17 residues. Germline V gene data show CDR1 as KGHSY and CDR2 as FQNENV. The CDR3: CAISQAELAGGDHEQLF. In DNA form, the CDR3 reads TGTGCCATCAGTCAAGCAGAACTAGCGGGGGGGGACCATGAGCAGCTCTTC.

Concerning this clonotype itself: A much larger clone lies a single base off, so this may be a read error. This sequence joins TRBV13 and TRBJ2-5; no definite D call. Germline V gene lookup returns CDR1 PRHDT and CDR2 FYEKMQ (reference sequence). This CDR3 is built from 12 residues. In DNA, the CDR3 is TGTGCCAGCAGCTCACCGCTTGAGAACCAGTACTTC. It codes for CASSSPLENQYF.

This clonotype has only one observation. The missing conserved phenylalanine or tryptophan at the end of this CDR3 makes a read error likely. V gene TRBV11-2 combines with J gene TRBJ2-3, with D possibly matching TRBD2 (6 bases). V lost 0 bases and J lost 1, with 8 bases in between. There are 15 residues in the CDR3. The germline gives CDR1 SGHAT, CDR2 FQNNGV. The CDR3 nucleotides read TGTGCCAGCAGCTTAGAACCGGGGGGCACAGATACGCAGTATTTA. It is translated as CASSLEPGGTDTQYL.

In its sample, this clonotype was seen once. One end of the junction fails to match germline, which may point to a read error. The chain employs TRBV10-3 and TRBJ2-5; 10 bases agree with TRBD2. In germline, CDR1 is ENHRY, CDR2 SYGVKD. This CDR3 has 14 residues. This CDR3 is CAVRSGRADETQYF. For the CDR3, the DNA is TGTGCCGTCAGGAGCGGGAGGGCCGATGAGACCCAGTACTTC.

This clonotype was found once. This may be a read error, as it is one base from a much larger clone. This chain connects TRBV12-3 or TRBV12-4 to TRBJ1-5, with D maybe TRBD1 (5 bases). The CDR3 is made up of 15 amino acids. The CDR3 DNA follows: TGTGCCAACAGTTTAAGGGGAGCAAGCAATCAGCCCCAGCATTTT. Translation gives CANSLRGASNQPQHF.

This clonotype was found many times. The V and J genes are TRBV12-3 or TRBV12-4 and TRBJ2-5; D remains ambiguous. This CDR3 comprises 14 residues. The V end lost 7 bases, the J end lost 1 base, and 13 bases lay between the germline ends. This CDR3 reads CASTQYTAQETQYF. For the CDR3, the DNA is TGTGCCAGCACCCAGTATACAGCCCAAGAGACCCAGTACTTC.

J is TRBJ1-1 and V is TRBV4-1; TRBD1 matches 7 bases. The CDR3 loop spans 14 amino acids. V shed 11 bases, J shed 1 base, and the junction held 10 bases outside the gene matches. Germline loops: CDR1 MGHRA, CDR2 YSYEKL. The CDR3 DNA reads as TGCGCCTGCAACCCTAGACAGGGGAACACTGAAGCTTTCTTT. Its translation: CACNPRQGNTEAFF.

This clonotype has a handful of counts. The CDR3 sequence is CASSVGEGNTEAFF. The CDR3 DNA follows: TGTGCCAGCAGCGTAGGAGAGGGAAACACTGAAGCTTTCTTT. The rearrangement uses TRBV9 and TRBJ1-1; D gene ambiguous. CDR1 is SGDLS and CDR2 is YYNGEE in the germline V gene. The CDR3 contains 14 residues. Trimming stripped 0 bases from V and 2 bases from J, with 8 bases between.

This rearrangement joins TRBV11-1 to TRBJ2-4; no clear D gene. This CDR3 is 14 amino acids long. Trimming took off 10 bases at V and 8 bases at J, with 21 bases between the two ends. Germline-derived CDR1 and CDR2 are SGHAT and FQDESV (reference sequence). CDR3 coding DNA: TGTGCCAACAGTACCGGAAGGCTACCCTACATTCAGTACTTC. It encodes CANSTGRLPYIQYF.

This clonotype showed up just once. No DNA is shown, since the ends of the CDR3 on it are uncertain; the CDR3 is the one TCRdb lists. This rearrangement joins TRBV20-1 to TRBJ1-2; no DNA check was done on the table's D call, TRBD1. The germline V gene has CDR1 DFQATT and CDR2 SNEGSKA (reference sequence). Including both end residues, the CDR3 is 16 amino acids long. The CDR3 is CNARDNGTGTNYGCTF.

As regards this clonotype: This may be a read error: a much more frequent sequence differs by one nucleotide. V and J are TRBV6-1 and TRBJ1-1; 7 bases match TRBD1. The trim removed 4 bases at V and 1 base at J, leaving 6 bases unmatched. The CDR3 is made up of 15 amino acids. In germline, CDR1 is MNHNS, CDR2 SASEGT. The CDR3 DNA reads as TGTGCCAGCAGTGCCTTCAGGGGGAGGAACACTGAAGCTTTCTTT. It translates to CASSAFRGRNTEAFF.

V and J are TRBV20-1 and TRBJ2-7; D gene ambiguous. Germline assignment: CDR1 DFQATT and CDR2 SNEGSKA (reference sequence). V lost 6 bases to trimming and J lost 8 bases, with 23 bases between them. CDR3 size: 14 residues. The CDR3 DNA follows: TGCAGTGCCCCCCGTGGCGGAGAAGCGTACAAGCAGTACTTC. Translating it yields CSAPRGGEAYKQYF.

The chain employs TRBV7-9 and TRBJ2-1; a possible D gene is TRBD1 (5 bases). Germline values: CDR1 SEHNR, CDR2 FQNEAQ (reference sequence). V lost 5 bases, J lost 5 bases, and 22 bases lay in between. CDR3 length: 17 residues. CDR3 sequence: CASSEMDDAADNNEQFF. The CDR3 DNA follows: TGTGCCAGCAGCGAAATGGATGACGCCGCGGACAACAATGAGCAGTTCTTC.

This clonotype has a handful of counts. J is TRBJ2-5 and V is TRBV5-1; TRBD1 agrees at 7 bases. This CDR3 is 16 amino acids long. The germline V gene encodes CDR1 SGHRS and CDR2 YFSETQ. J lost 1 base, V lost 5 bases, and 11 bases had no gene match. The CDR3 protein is CASSLTPGGPQETQYF. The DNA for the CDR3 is TGCGCCAGCAGTCTTACCCCAGGGGGTCCCCAAGAGACCCAGTACTTC.

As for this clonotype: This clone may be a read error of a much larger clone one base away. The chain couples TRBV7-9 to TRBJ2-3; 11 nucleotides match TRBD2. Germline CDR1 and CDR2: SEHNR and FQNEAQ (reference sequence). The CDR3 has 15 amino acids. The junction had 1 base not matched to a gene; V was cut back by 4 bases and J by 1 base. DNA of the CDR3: TGTGCCAGCAGCTGGGGACTAGCGGGCACAGATACGCAGTATTTT. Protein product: CASSWGLAGTDTQYF.

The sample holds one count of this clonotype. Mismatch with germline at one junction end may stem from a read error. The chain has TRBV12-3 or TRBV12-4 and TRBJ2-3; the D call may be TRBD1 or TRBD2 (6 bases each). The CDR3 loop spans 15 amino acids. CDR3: CASSTQGLSIDTHYF. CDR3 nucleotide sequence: TGTGCCAGCAGCACACAGGGACTTAGCATAGATACGCACTATTTT.